Listed below are T cell receptor beta chains from one sample, sequenced in a study. TCRdb called the 5' RACE reads again in MiXCR, with one record for every CDR3 protein. Of about 42,000 distinct CDR3 sequences listed, around 20% are singletons. Material for sequencing was Tregs sorted from blood. These receptors were taken from a female donor with breast cancer. Each CDR3 is given without its conserved first and last residue. The D gene is left open where the match is weak. The size field is filled for only some rows; it gives once, few, many or a size class.

>TRBV12-3/TRBV12-4|few|TRBD1
ASTRQGQVETQY
>TRBV7-2|many|-
ASSLDSYSYNEQF
>TRBV4-1|-|TRBD1
TSAGTGGSNEQF
>TRBV10-3|many|-
AISAAVGNQPQH
>TRBV5-1|-|-
ASSFYQGRDEQY
>TRBV5-5|-|TRBD1
ASSIGTVSRNNYGYT
>TRBV12-3/TRBV12-4|many|-
ASSSNGGSGSYNEQF
>TRBV7-8|-|TRBD1
ASSLGVQGVVSETQY
>TRBV6-2/TRBV6-3|many|-
ASSYSRKRGEPQETQY
>TRBV19|few|-
ASSTPWAEQY
>TRBV20-1|-|TRBD2
SADSGTSGFRETQY
>TRBV6-5|-|TRBD2
ASSVSTSGRANEQY
>TRBV20-1|many|TRBD2
SASSTSGRFEQY
>TRBV4-2|many|-
ASSPTIRDQIYEQY
>TRBV7-9|many|TRBD2
ASSSRLAGLYNEQF
>TRBV2|few|-
ASRFRLVRTDTQY
>TRBV4-2|-|TRBD1
ASSQGGTQGVSSPLH
>TRBV27|many|-
ASSLTGAHGYT
>TRBV6-5|many|-
ASSYSRGIGATDTQY
>TRBV5-6|-|-
ASSLAESTLSSYNSPLH
>TRBV3-1|few|-
ASSLRENYGYT
>TRBV7-9|many|-
ASSPQAVGEQY
>TRBV12-3/TRBV12-4|-|TRBD1
ASSPGPGTGYNEQF
>TRBV3-1|few|TRBD2
ASSGTSGLEQY
>TRBV4-1|many|-
ASSQTAGGDSNQPQH
>TRBV12-3/TRBV12-4|-|-
ASSLSGDTEAF
>TRBV5-6|-|-
ASSLAQEQF
>TRBV4-1|many|TRBD1
ASSHLVGQGARGAF
>TRBV7-6|few|-
ASSLALRTALF
>TRBV4-2|-|-
ASSQDLLGGEQF
>TRBV6-1|many|-
ASRQGNYGYT
>TRBV7-6|-|-
ASSFPLGQTGELF
>TRBV5-1|few|-
ASSFNDIAKNIQY
>TRBV5-1|medium-sized|-
ASSLGGSYNEQF
>TRBV7-2|-|TRBD2
ASSLSEYSGANEQF
>TRBV28|-|-
ASRTGSYNEQF
>TRBV4-2|-|-
ASSQGDSNTGELF
>TRBV6-2/TRBV6-3|many|TRBD2
ASSYDGLAEHNEQF
>TRBV6-6|few|TRBD1
ASSRDRARDEQF
>TRBV20-1|many|-
SAIDTEEIYEQY
>TRBV27|few|-
ASSLSGGVGNEQY
>TRBV6-5|-|-
ASSYSRDDETQH
>TRBV20-1|many|TRBD1
SAGVAGTENTEAF
>TRBV28|-|-
VSSPRLANVLT
>TRBV29-1|-|TRBD2
SVRSLAVSSYNEQF